The 20 T cell receptor beta chains reported below all come from one sample, sequenced in a study of beta chain features in type 1 diabetes. No antigens are known for them. The investigators reverse transcribed all of the isolated RNA, so they sequenced expressed TCRB transcripts. The data were produced by immunoSEQ multiplex PCR, yet TCRdb's version contains in-frame clones alone and is incomplete. The profile shows 120,000 or so clones, approximately 15% of them singletons. Regarding the study as a whole: Patients with Type 1 diabetes showed moderately but significantly shorter TCRB CDR3s in all four CD4+ subsets.

Specimen: central memory CD4+ T cells from blood. The source is a man aged 18 to 29 with type 1 diabetes.

In this sample, this clone turned up a few times. The same CDR3 can be traced to other DNA sequences in this sample. This chain links TRBV18 with TRBJ2-7; TRBD2 might be the D (6 bases). Germline CDR1 is KGHSH and CDR2 is LQKENI. The CDR3 has 13 residues. V lost 6 bases and J lost 2, with 11 bases in between. CDR3 sequence: CASSPGEAYEQYF. The CDR3 DNA follows: TGTGCCAGCTCGCCCGGGGAGGCCTACGAGCAGTACTTC.

This clone has only a few counts. The chain links TRBV4-3 to TRBJ2-3; possibly TRBD2 for D (7 bases). V lost 5 bases and J lost 4, with 19 bases in between. Looked up from germline, CDR1 is LGHNA and CDR2 is YSLEER. This CDR3 region has 16 residues. The DNA for the CDR3 is TGCGCCAGCAGCAGCGCGGGGGCCGGGGTGGCAGATACGCAGTATTTT. It is translated as CASSSAGAGVADTQYF.

This clone showed up just a few times. The genes are TRBV7-2 and TRBJ1-2; D not certain. The V end was cut by 3 bases, the J end by 3 bases, with 8 bases between. Germline loops: CDR1 SGHTA, CDR2 FQGNSA. The CDR3 extends over 13 amino acids. The CDR3 region has the DNA TGTGCCAGCAGCTTCACAGTAGACTATGGCTACACCTTC. It is translated as CASSFTVDYGYTF.

The chain has TRBV10-2 and TRBJ2-2; 12 bases agree with TRBD2. The CDR3 covers 17 residues. Germline CDR1 is WSHSY and CDR2 is SAAADI. With V trimmed by 5 bases and J by 3 bases, 7 bases remained unmatched. DNA of the CDR3: TGCGCCAGCAGTATCGGACTAGCGGGATCTTACACCGGGGAGCTGTTTTTT. Protein sequence: CASSIGLAGSYTGELFF.

This clone has more than one count but fewer than ten. The sample contains more than one DNA sequence encoding this CDR3. This sequence joins TRBV15 and TRBJ2-5; TRBD1 matches at 7 bases. The CDR3 covers 14 residues. The trim removed 3 bases at V and 5 bases at J, leaving 6 bases unmatched. Germline CDR1 and CDR2: LNHNV and YYDKDF (reference sequence). CDR3 in DNA: TGTGCCACCAGCAGGGAGGACAGGAGGGAGACCCAGTACTTC. Amino acids: CATSREDRRETQYF.

The V and J genes are TRBV5-8 and TRBJ2-7; D is unclear. The germline V gene encodes CDR1 SGHTS and CDR2 YDEGEE. Trimming left V 1 base short and J 10 bases short, with 9 bases between. The CDR3 is 11 residues long. Here the CDR3 reads CASSLRQRQYF. CDR3 sequence (DNA): TGTGCCAGCAGCTTGAGGCAGCGCCAGTACTTC. The whole variable domain, filled in from reference TRBV5-8 and TRBJ2-7, reads EAGVTQSPTHLIKTRGQQATLRCSPISGHTSVYWYQQALGLGLQFLLWYDEGEERNRGNFPPRFSGRQFPNYSSELNVNALELEDSALYLCASSLRQRQYFGPGTRLTVT.

This clone was found a few times. V and J are TRBV30 and TRBJ2-1, with 12 bases matching TRBD2. This CDR3 is 17 amino acids long. V was pared by 0 bases and J by 15 bases, with 18 bases of the junction left unmatched. Germline lookup yields CDR1 GTSNPN and CDR2 SVGIG (reference sequence). The CDR3 DNA is TGTGCCTGGAGTGTACTCCCCCTAGCGGGAGGGCCTAAAAGGGGGTTCTTC. This codes for CAWSVLPLAGGPKRGFF.

CDR3 bases: TGTGCCAGCAGCCGACAGGGATCGAAGCAGTTCTTC. This sequence encodes CASSRQGSKQFF. The gene calls are TRBV7-2 and TRBJ2-1, with 7 bases fitting TRBD1. Germline V gives CDR1 SGHTA, CDR2 FQGNSA. The V gene end was trimmed by 5 bases and the J gene end by 11 bases; junction bases not matched to a gene: 6. The CDR3 spans 12 residues.

The V call is TRBV5-1, the J call TRBJ1-3, with no clear D. V shed 0 bases and J shed 7 bases, with 5 bases lying between them. The germline V gene has CDR1 SGHRS and CDR2 YFSETQ. The CDR3 is made up of 12 amino acids. CDR3 in DNA: TGCGCCAGCAGCTTGGATCGGAACACCATATATTTT. It is translated as CASSLDRNTIYF.

Comment on this clone: This sequence may be a read error, since a much larger clone differs from it by one base. This sample also contains other DNA sequences that code for the same CDR3. The V call is TRBV4-3, the J call TRBJ2-1; TRBD1 matches at 8 bases. The CDR3 extends over 13 amino acids. In germline, CDR1 is LGHNA, CDR2 YSLEER. Trimming cost V 0 bases and J 8 bases; bases outside gene matches: 0. CDR3 DNA sequence: TGCGCCAGCAGCCAAGACAGGGGGCATGAGCAGTTCTTC. Translation gives CASSQDRGHEQFF.

The chain employs TRBV20-1 and TRBJ1-2; no clear D. Trimming stripped 7 bases from V and 3 bases from J, with 9 bases between. CDR1 is DFQATT and CDR2 is SNEGSKA in the germline V gene (reference sequence). This CDR3 spans 11 amino acids. CDR3: CSELQDYGYTF. The CDR3 bases are TGCAGTGAATTGCAAGACTATGGCTACACCTTC.

This clone has more than one count but fewer than ten. This rearrangement joins TRBV29-1 to TRBJ2-5; TRBD1 aligns across 8 bases. Germline CDR1 and CDR2: SQVTM and ANQGSEA. V was clipped by 5 bases and J by 3 bases; unmatched bases: 2. The CDR3 is 12 residues long. DNA of the CDR3: TGCAGCGTTTGGGGACAGGAAGAGACCCAGTACTTC. Amino acids: CSVWGQEETQYF.

This clone was counted a few times. The chain joins TRBV10-3 to TRBJ2-3; TRBD1 might be the D (5 bases). The CDR3 extends over 14 amino acids. Trimming took off 3 bases at V and 5 bases at J, with 12 bases between the two ends. Germline CDR1 is ENHRY and CDR2 is SYGVKD. CDR3 amino acids: CAISDSQGGDTQYF. CDR3 nucleotides: TGTGCCATCAGTGACTCCCAGGGCGGAGATACGCAGTATTTT.

This clone was counted only a few times. The chain links TRBV9 to TRBJ2-3; no clear D. CDR1 is SGDLS, CDR2 YYNGEE, per germline. V was cut by 2 bases and J by 6 bases, with 13 bases left in between. The CDR3 is 14 residues long. CDR3 sequence: CASSVSLKSDTQYF. The CDR3 DNA is TGTGCCAGCAGCGTTAGTCTTAAGTCGGATACGCAGTATTTT.

This chain joins TRBV5-6 and TRBJ2-3; maybe TRBD2 (5 bases). The germline V gene encodes CDR1 SGHDT and CDR2 YYEEEE. The length of the CDR3 is 14 residues. V was trimmed by 2 bases and J by 5 bases, leaving 12 bases between them. Written as DNA, the CDR3 is TGTGCCAGCAGCTTTGACTATCCCGGAGATACGCAGTATTTT. Its translation is CASSFDYPGDTQYF.

The chain couples TRBV18 to TRBJ1-1; D is unresolved. Germline V gene data show CDR1 as KGHSH and CDR2 as LQKENI. V lost 3 bases and J 7 bases, leaving 9 bases between the germline ends. This CDR3 has 12 amino acids. The CDR3 nucleotides read TGTGCCAGCTCACCTGCCTCGGGTGAAGCTTTCTTT. Residues: CASSPASGEAFF. The full variable domain, with the rest looked up from reference TRBV18 and TRBJ1-1, is NAGVMQNPRHLVRRRGQEARLRCSPMKGHSHVYWYRQLPEEGLKFMVYLQKENIIDESGMPKERFSAEFPKEGPSILRIQQVVRGDSAAYFCASSPASGEAFFGQGTRLTVV.

The table lists this clone with a few counts. The genes are TRBV7-6 and TRBJ2-7, with a possible D match to TRBD2 (5 bases). The CDR3 spans 13 residues. The V gene's germline CDR1 is SGHVS and CDR2 FNYEAQ. Trimming removed 5 bases from V and 3 bases from J, with 11 bases in between. The CDR3 loop reads CASSPQEGYEQYF. The CDR3 DNA reads as TGTGCCAGCAGCCCCCAAGAGGGCTACGAGCAGTACTTC.

This clone has more than one count but fewer than ten. V usage is TRBV5-4 and J usage is TRBJ2-3; 8 bases are a match to TRBD1. CDR1 and CDR2 (germline): SGHNT, YYREEE (reference sequence). J was trimmed by 3 bases and V by 0 bases; bases with no gene match: 0. The CDR3 spans 14 residues. The CDR3 is CASSLDRGTDTQYF. The DNA of the CDR3 is TGTGCCAGCAGCTTGGACAGGGGGACAGATACGCAGTATTTT.

The chain carries TRBV4-1 and TRBJ1-2; TRBD1 is a possible D gene (5 bases). Germline CDR1 is MGHRA and CDR2 is YSYEKL. With 6 bases removed from V and 6 bases from J, the gap between germline ends came to 14 bases. This CDR3 has 13 residues. CDR3 nucleotide sequence: TGCGCCAGCAGTCTCGGGACTGAGCATGGCTACACCTTC. Translating gives CASSLGTEHGYTF.

The V call is TRBV30, the J call TRBJ2-4, with D perhaps matching TRBD2 (5 bases). CDR3 length: 13 residues. Germline V gene data show CDR1 as GTSNPN and CDR2 as SVGIG (reference sequence). V lost 2 bases, J lost 7 bases, and 12 bases lay in between. Here the CDR3 reads CAWSTGIDNIQYF. As DNA, the CDR3 is TGTGCCTGGAGTACCGGGATCGACAACATTCAGTACTTC. The variable domain in full, with the rest retrieved from reference TRBV30 and TRBJ2-4, is SQTIHQWPATLVQPVGSPLSLECTVEGTSNPNLYWYRQAAGRGLQLLFYSVGIGQISSEVPQNLSASRPQDRQFILSSKKLLLSDSGFYLCAWSTGIDNIQYFGAGTRLSVL.